The clone carrying this T cell receptor beta chain was recorded only once. Authors' analysis steps: Amplification from reference gene primers served as the basis for estimated nucleated cell counts. The data were produced by immunoSEQ multiplex PCR, yet TCRdb's version contains in-frame clones alone and is incomplete. V, J and clone size are those of that table, while D and trimming were read from the DNA. This table holds 120,000 to 150,000 clones, about 85% found once. This sample stems from a study of blood T cell repertoires in COVID-19. The junction had 4 bases not matched to a gene; V was cut back by 3 bases and J by 4 bases. CDR1 and CDR2 (germline): SGHNT, YYREEE (reference sequence). This CDR3 has 14 amino acids.

The TCR originated in a human donor with COVID-19, enrolled during active disease. The donor label of this sample is uncertain. The sample taken for sequencing was peripheral blood. The chain uses TRBV5-4 and TRBJ2-7, with TRBD1 identical over 10 bases. Written as DNA, the CDR3 is TGTGCCAGCAGCTCCCCGGGACAGGGGTACGAGCAGTACTTC. It specifies CASSSPGQGYEQYF.